A single sample is the source of the 31 T cell receptor beta chains below, sequenced in a study of response to subunit inactivated influenza vaccine. Each CDR3 protein gets one entry after TCRdb re-called the RT-PCR reads with MiXCR. The sample yields approximately 500,000 distinct CDR3 sequences, 20% to 25% seen once. These same data were also listed under a study on T cells expressing NK-cell markers. From that study: UMIs were included in TCR beta cDNA generated by 5'RACE template switching.

Sequencing used CD4+ T cells sorted from PBMCs, obtained 11 to 12 days after vaccination. The receptors originated from a man aged 45-60 years who received an inactivated influenza vaccine.

Concerning this clonotype: A much larger clone differs from this one at a single base, so this may be a read error. The chain has TRBV12-3 or TRBV12-4 and TRBJ2-1; 14 nucleotides align to TRBD2. This CDR3 comprises 16 residues. CDR3 in DNA: TGTGCCAGCAGTTTAGGGACTAGCGGGGGGCTAAATGAGCACTTCTTC. Amino acids: CASSLGTSGGLNEHFF.

The chain employs TRBV18 and TRBJ1-6, with TRBD1 as a possible D gene (6 bases). The ends were cut back, 8 bases at V and 5 bases at J, with 13 bases in the middle. The CDR3 loop spans 14 amino acids. CDR1 and CDR2 from the germline V gene are KGHSH and LQKENI. CDR3 DNA sequence: TGTGCCAGCCGAGACAGGAACAATAATTCACCCCTCCACTTT. It is translated as CASRDRNNNSPLHF.

This clonotype has ten or more counts. The genes are TRBV15 and TRBJ2-2, with a possible D match to TRBD1 (6 bases). The CDR3 length is 13 residues. Trimming shortened V by 0 bases and J by 9 bases, and 8 bases separated the two germline ends. Looked up from germline, CDR1 is LNHNV and CDR2 is YYDKDF (reference sequence). The CDR3 sequence: CATSRDQGRELFF. For the CDR3, the DNA is TGTGCCACCAGCAGAGATCAGGGGAGGGAGCTGTTTTTT.

This clonotype was found a few times. This chain joins TRBV4-3 and TRBJ2-3, with 7 bases lining up with TRBD1. This CDR3 comprises 14 residues. Germline V lookup: CDR1 LGHNA, CDR2 YSLEER. Trimming at V came to 4 bases and at J to 4 bases, leaving 5 bases not matched to a gene. The CDR3 reads CASSRRGFPDTQYF. In DNA, the CDR3 is TGCGCCAGCAGCCGCAGGGGGTTCCCAGATACGCAGTATTTT.

Remarks on this clonotype: With a much larger clone just one base away, this may be a read error. The J gene is TRBJ2-7, the V gene TRBV4-2, with D possibly matching TRBD1 (6 bases). Deletions cut 5 bases from V and 3 bases from J, with 8 bases between. CDR1 and CDR2 from the germline V gene are LGHNA and YNFKEQ. The CDR3 is 12 amino acids. The CDR3 DNA reads as TGTGCCAGCAGCATGGACAGCTACGAGCAGTACTTC. Amino acids: CASSMDSYEQYF.

The chain employs TRBV29-1 and TRBJ1-1, with D hard to call. Germline lookup yields CDR1 SQVTM and CDR2 ANQGSEA. V was clipped by 3 bases and J by 0 bases, with 5 bases between them. The CDR3 totals 12 residues. This CDR3 is CSVDRLNTEAFF. The DNA for the CDR3 is TGCAGCGTTGACAGACTGAACACTGAAGCTTTCTTT.

The chain is built from TRBV7-2 and TRBJ1-3; D remains ambiguous. CDR1 and CDR2 from the germline V gene are SGHTA and FQGNSA. The CDR3 is 14 residues long. The V end lost 1 base, the J end lost 4 bases, and 8 bases lay between the germline ends. The CDR3 DNA reads TGTGCCAGCAGCTTAGTAGGCCGGGGAAACACCATATATTTT. Protein product: CASSLVGRGNTIYF. The full variable domain, in which reference TRBV7-2 and TRBJ1-3 provide the parts outside the CDR3, is GAGVSQSPSNKVTEKGKDVELRCDPISGHTALYWYRQSLGQGLEFLIYFQGNSAPDKSGLPSDRFSAERTGGSVSTLTIQRTQQEDSAVYLCASSLVGRGNTIYFGEGSWLTVV.

The V and J genes are TRBV7-9 and TRBJ2-1; 11 nucleotides match TRBD1. V shed 5 bases, J shed 6 bases, and the junction held 3 bases outside the gene matches. The CDR3 sequence is 14 residues long. Per the germline V gene, CDR1 is SEHNR and CDR2 is FQNEAQ (reference sequence). CDR3 region: CASSTGTGGNEQFF. CDR3 bases: TGTGCCAGCAGCACGGGGACAGGGGGCAATGAGCAGTTCTTC.

The J gene is TRBJ1-2, the V gene TRBV29-1; D is unresolved. Germline V gives CDR1 SQVTM, CDR2 ANQGSEA. The CDR3 covers 13 residues. Between the trimmed V and J ends, which lost 3 bases and 0 bases, there was a span of 8 bases. DNA of the CDR3: TGCAGCGTTGACACCGGAGCTAACTATGGCTACACCTTC. This encodes CSVDTGANYGYTF.

This clonotype has more than one count but fewer than ten. This chain connects TRBV12-3 or TRBV12-4 to TRBJ2-2, with 10 bases aligning to TRBD2. V was clipped by 6 bases and J by 3 bases; unmatched bases: 7. The CDR3 is 16 residues long. CDR3 in DNA: TGTGCCAGCAGCAGACTAGCGGGCATACACACCGGGGAGCTGTTTTTT. It is translated as CASSRLAGIHTGELFF.

This clonotype came up a few times. The chain recombines TRBV21-1 with TRBJ2-5. TRBV21-1 is a pseudogene. This CDR3 region has 12 residues. The CDR3, as DNA: TGTGCCAGCATGCGACGTCGGTGCGACCAGTACTTC. Residues: CASMRRRCDQYF.

This clonotype was recorded a few times. The rearrangement uses TRBV3-1 and TRBJ2-7, with D unresolved. V shed 2 bases and J shed 0 bases, with 8 bases lying between them. Germline CDR1 is LGHDT and CDR2 is YNNKEL (reference sequence). This CDR3 is built from 14 residues. The chain's CDR3 is CASSQIMSSYEQYF. CDR3 nucleotides: TGTGCCAGCAGCCAAATAATGAGCTCCTACGAGCAGTACTTC.

This clonotype was seen a few times. The V and J genes are TRBV5-1 and TRBJ1-4; D ambiguous. This CDR3 comprises 14 residues. Trimming took 5 bases from V and 7 from J, leaving 15 bases between them. Germline lookup yields CDR1 SGHRS and CDR2 YFSETQ. The CDR3 reads CASSPGLRIEKLFF. In DNA form, the CDR3 reads TGCGCCAGCAGTCCCGGGCTTCGGATTGAAAAACTGTTTTTT.

V is TRBV12-3 or TRBV12-4 and J is TRBJ2-7; TRBD2 agrees at 11 bases. This CDR3 region has 12 residues. With V trimmed by 6 bases and J by 9 bases, 4 bases remained unmatched. CDR3: CASSPGTSGQYF. The DNA for the CDR3 is TGTGCCAGCAGCCCGGGGACTAGCGGGCAGTACTTC.

A few counts support this clonotype. The rearrangement joins TRBV9 to TRBJ2-3; TRBD2 agrees at 11 bases. After removal of 4 bases from V and 7 bases from J, the junction contained 5 bases not matched to a gene. This CDR3 spans 14 amino acids. The germline gives CDR1 SGDLS, CDR2 YYNGEE. The CDR3 region is CASSSGLADNTQYF. Here the CDR3 DNA reads TGTGCCAGCAGCTCGGGACTAGCGGATAATACGCAGTATTTT. Drawing the rest from reference TRBV9 and TRBJ2-3, the complete variable domain is DSGVTQTPKHLITATGQRVTLRCSPRSGDLSVYWYQQSLDQGLQFLIQYYNGEERAKGNILERFSAQQFPDLHSELNLSSLELGDSALYFCASSSGLADNTQYFGPGTRLTVL.

This chain joins TRBV7-9 and TRBJ1-2, with D possibly TRBD1 on 6 matching bases. Trimming removed 5 bases from V and 8 bases from J, with 15 bases in between. From germline, CDR1 is SEHNR and CDR2 FQNEAQ (reference sequence). This CDR3 spans 13 amino acids. The CDR3 here is CASSAGAGVGYTF. The DNA of the CDR3 is TGTGCCAGCAGCGCAGGGGCAGGGGTCGGCTACACCTTC.

This chain links TRBV9 with TRBJ2-7, with 8 bases identical to TRBD1. From germline, CDR1 is SGDLS and CDR2 YYNGEE. Trimming cost V 4 bases and J 0 bases; bases outside gene matches: 6. This CDR3 is built from 15 residues. The CDR3 sequence is CASSQQGDASYEQYF. CDR3 sequence (DNA): TGTGCCAGCAGCCAACAGGGGGATGCCTCCTACGAGCAGTACTTC.

This clonotype appeared many times. Written as DNA, the CDR3 is TGTGCCAGCAGCTTGTTTTCAGGGGTCAGAAACACTGAAGCTTTCTTT. It encodes CASSLFSGVRNTEAFF. The rearrangement joins TRBV5-5 to TRBJ1-1; the D gene is possibly TRBD1 (6 bases). The CDR3 totals 16 residues. CDR1 SGHKS and CDR2 YYEKEE come from the germline V gene (reference sequence). V was cut by 1 base and J by 2 bases, with 15 bases left in between.

This chain uses TRBV20-1 with TRBJ1-5, with D perhaps TRBD1 (6 bases). The CDR3 totals 15 residues. V was trimmed by 1 base and J by 6 bases, leaving 16 bases between them. Germline loops: CDR1 DFQATT, CDR2 SNEGSKA (reference sequence). This CDR3 is CSARGAPRGIQPQHF. The CDR3, as DNA: TGCAGTGCTAGAGGGGCACCCAGGGGTATTCAGCCCCAGCATTTT.

The V call is TRBV7-2, the J call TRBJ2-2, with D possibly TRBD2 on 5 matching bases. V lost 6 bases and J lost 4, with 12 bases in between. This CDR3 contains 14 residues. CDR1 and CDR2 from the germline V gene are SGHTA and FQGNSA. For the CDR3, the DNA is TGTGCCAGCAGATACGGACTCTCCACCGGGGAGCTGTTTTTT. Translating gives CASRYGLSTGELFF. Full variable domain (outside the CDR3, taken from reference TRBV7-2 and TRBJ2-2): GAGVSQSPSNKVTEKGKDVELRCDPISGHTALYWYRQSLGQGLEFLIYFQGNSAPDKSGLPSDRFSAERTGGSVSTLTIQRTQQEDSAVYLCASRYGLSTGELFFGEGSRLTVL.

The chain is built from TRBV20-1 and TRBJ2-7, with D perhaps matching TRBD2 (5 bases). Germline lookup yields CDR1 DFQATT and CDR2 SNEGSKA (reference sequence). CDR3 size: 12 residues. Trimming left V 6 bases short and J 2 bases short, with 11 bases between. CDR3 nucleotide sequence: TGCAGTGCAGAGGGAATCGCCTACGAGCAGTACTTC. Translation gives CSAEGIAYEQYF.

This clonotype came up a few times. V usage is TRBV12-3 or TRBV12-4 and J usage is TRBJ2-5; 7 bases line up with TRBD2. The CDR3 runs 14 residues. The junction had 8 bases not matched to a gene; V was cut back by 5 bases and J by 5 bases. The DNA for the CDR3 is TGTGCCAGCAGTCGGGCGGGAGTGTTTGAGACCCAGTACTTC. Translation: CASSRAGVFETQYF.

This clonotype appeared a few times. The chain employs TRBV2 and TRBJ1-5, with TRBD1 as a possible D gene (5 bases). Germline CDR1 SNHLY, CDR2 FYNNEI. Deletions cut 5 bases from V and 4 bases from J, with 9 bases between. This CDR3 comprises 13 residues. CDR3 DNA sequence: TGTGCCAGCAGTAAAGACAGTAATCAGCCCCAGCATTTT. Translating gives CASSKDSNQPQHF.

The chain recombines TRBV29-1 with TRBJ1-2, with a weak D call TRBD1 (5 bases). Trimming removed 0 bases at V and 7 bases at J, with 21 bases between. The CDR3 consists of 16 residues. Germline V gene sequence: CDR1 SQVTM, CDR2 ANQGSEA. In DNA, the CDR3 is TGCAGCGTTGAAGATCAAACGGCAGTCCTCGGGGGTGGCTACACCTTC. Amino acid sequence: CSVEDQTAVLGGGYTF.

This clonotype has a count of ten or more. The V call is TRBV29-1, the J call TRBJ2-4; weak D call: TRBD1 (6 bases). This CDR3 is built from 15 residues. CDR1 and CDR2 from the germline V gene are SQVTM and ANQGSEA. V was pared by 6 bases and J by 8 bases, with 23 bases between. CDR3 sequence (DNA): TGCAGCGTGACCCAGGGGACCGCCAAAGGAGACATTCAGTACTTC. Protein: CSVTQGTAKGDIQYF.

This clonotype was observed a few times. The J gene is TRBJ2-6, the V gene TRBV6-1; D unclear. The germline gives CDR1 MNHNS, CDR2 SASEGT. This CDR3 spans 15 amino acids. V was pared by 5 bases and J by 0 bases, with 8 bases between. CDR3 bases: TGTGCCAGCAGTCTCGTAGCCTCTGGGGCCAACGTCCTGACTTTC. This sequence encodes CASSLVASGANVLTF.

This clonotype was observed a handful of times. This chain links TRBV12-3 or TRBV12-4 with TRBJ2-7; TRBD1 is a possible D gene (6 bases). V lost 1 base and J 5 bases, leaving 18 bases between the germline ends. The CDR3 totals 16 residues. CDR3 sequence (DNA): TGTGCCAGCAGTTTAGTTGGGGACACGGTTCGAAACGAGCAGTACTTC. Its protein is CASSLVGDTVRNEQYF.

The chain links TRBV6-1 to TRBJ2-3; 10 bases are a match to TRBD2. V gave up 6 bases and J gave up 5 bases; unmatched junction bases: 8. Germline lookup yields CDR1 MNHNS and CDR2 SASEGT. CDR3 length: 15 residues. CDR3: CASSHSGGPGDTQYF. The CDR3, as DNA: TGTGCCAGCAGCCATAGCGGGGGGCCGGGAGATACGCAGTATTTT.

For the CDR3, the DNA is TGTGCCAGCAGCGTAGGGGTAGGGGGCTATTACGAGCAGTACTTC. Protein: CASSVGVGGYYEQYF. The rearrangement joins TRBV9 to TRBJ2-7; 7 bases line up with TRBD1. From germline, CDR1 is SGDLS and CDR2 YYNGEE. There are 15 residues in the CDR3. V lost 0 bases to trimming and J lost 4 bases; unmatched junction nucleotides: 7. The full variable domain, in which reference TRBV9 and TRBJ2-7 provide the parts outside the CDR3, is DSGVTQTPKHLITATGQRVTLRCSPRSGDLSVYWYQQSLDQGLQFLIQYYNGEERAKGNILERFSAQQFPDLHSELNLSSLELGDSALYFCASSVGVGGYYEQYFGPGTRLTVT.

This clonotype showed up just a few times. The rearrangement links TRBV15 to TRBJ2-7; 12 bases agree with TRBD2. The CDR3 covers 15 residues. V shed 2 bases, J shed 6 bases, and the junction held 5 bases outside the gene matches. CDR1 is LNHNV and CDR2 is YYDKDF in the germline V gene (reference sequence). The CDR3 nucleotides read TGTGCCACCAGCAGAAGACTAGCGGGAGCAGCCGAGCAGTACTTC. Protein: CATSRRLAGAAEQYF.

CDR3 sequence reads: CASSSEGLAGANEQFF. The CDR3 region has the DNA TGCGCCAGCAGCTCAGAAGGACTAGCGGGAGCCAATGAGCAGTTCTTC. V is TRBV5-1 and J is TRBJ2-1, with 13 bases aligning to TRBD2. Per the germline V gene, CDR1 is SGHRS and CDR2 is YFSETQ. The CDR3 covers 16 residues. J was trimmed by 6 bases and V by 3 bases; bases with no gene match: 6.